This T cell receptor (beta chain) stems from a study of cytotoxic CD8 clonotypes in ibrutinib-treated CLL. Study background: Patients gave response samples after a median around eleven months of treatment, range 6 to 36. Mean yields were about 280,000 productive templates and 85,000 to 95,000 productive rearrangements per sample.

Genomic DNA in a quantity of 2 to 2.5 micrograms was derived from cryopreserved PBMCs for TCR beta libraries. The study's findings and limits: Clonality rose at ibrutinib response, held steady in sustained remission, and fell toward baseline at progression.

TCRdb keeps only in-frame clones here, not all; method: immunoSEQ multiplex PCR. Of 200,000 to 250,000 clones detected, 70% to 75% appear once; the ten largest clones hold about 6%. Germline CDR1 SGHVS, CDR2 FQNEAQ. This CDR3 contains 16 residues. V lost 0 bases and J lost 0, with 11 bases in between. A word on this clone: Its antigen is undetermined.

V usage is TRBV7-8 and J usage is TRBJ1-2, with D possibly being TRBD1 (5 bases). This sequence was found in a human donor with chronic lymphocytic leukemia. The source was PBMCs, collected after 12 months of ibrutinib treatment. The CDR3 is CASSLALGPPNYGYTF. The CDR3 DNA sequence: TGTGCCAGCAGCTTAGCGTTGGGACCACCTAACTATGGCTACACCTTC.